This T cell receptor (beta chain) was identified during a study of T cell responses to AZD1222 COVID-19 vaccine. Generated by immunoSEQ multiplex PCR, the TCRdb table keeps only in-frame clones and is missing some. The sample includes 70,000 to 95,000 clones, roughly 91% seen only once; the top ten take around 5%. Germline lookup yields CDR1 ENHRY and CDR2 SYGVKD. This CDR3 spans 11 amino acids. V lost 6 bases and J lost 6, with 6 bases in between. Study results and limitations: All repertoire sampling was performed exclusively after the peak T cell response. Nearly half of spike-specific TCRs reportedly go after variant regions that carry no mutations. Spike-specific TCR repertoires showed rising breadth and depth after two AZD1222 doses.

This clone turned up a few times. Its antigen is undetermined. Sequences were derived from peripheral blood, sampled 28 days after the second AZD1222 dose. The gene calls are TRBV10-3 and TRBJ2-1; D is unresolved. This TCR came from an adult who received the AZD1222 COVID-19 vaccine. DNA of the CDR3: TGTGCCATCAGCGTCGGCAATGAGCAGTTCTTC. Translated, it gives CAISVGNEQFF.